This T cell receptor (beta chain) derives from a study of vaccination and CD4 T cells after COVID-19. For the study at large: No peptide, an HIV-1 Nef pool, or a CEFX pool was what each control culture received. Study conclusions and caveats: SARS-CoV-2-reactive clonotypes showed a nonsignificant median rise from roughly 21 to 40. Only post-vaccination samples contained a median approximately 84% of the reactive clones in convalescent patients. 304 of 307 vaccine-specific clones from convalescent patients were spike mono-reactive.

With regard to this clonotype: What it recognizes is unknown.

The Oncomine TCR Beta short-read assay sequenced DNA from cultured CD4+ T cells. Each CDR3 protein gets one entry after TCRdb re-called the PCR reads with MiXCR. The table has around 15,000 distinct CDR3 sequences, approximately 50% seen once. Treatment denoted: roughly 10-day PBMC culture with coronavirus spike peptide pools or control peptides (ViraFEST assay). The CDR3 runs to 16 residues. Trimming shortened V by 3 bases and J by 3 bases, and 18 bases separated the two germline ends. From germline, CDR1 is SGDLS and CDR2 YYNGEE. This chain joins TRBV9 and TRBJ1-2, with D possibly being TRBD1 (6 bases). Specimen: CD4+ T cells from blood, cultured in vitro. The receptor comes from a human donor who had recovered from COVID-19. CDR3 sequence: CASSEGTRAVDYGYTF. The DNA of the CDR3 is TGTGCCAGCAGCGAGGGGACAAGGGCGGTAGACTATGGCTACACCTTC.